These 21 T cell receptor beta chains came from one sample sequenced in a study of PD-1 blockade in classical Hodgkin lymphoma. Profiling relied on immunoSEQ multiplex PCR, and the TCRdb table lists in-frame clones only, not all of them. Among approximately 12,000 clones listed, about four fifths were seen once. All the patients suffered relapse after autologous stem cell transplantation, and brentuximab vedotin exposure differed. Sequenced material: peripheral blood mononuclear cells (PBMCs), taken at baseline. These receptors originate from a human donor with classical Hodgkin lymphoma.

This clone was observed once. The rearrangement uses TRBV4-3 and TRBJ2-2; no reliable D call. Germline V gene data show CDR1 as LGHNA and CDR2 as YSLEER. Deletions cut 2 bases from V and 8 bases from J, with 27 bases between. The CDR3 is 19 amino acids. The CDR3 loop reads CASSQTSPLEDLPTGELFF. The CDR3 DNA reads TGCGCCAGCAGCCAAACCTCCCCCTTAGAAGATCTGCCGACTGGGGAGCTGTTTTTT.

The chain joins TRBV2 to TRBJ2-1; D unresolved. Germline values: CDR1 SNHLY, CDR2 FYNNEI. The CDR3 length is 14 residues. The V end lost 6 bases, the J end lost 1 base, and 10 bases lay between the germline ends. The CDR3 coding sequence is TGTGCCAGCAGGGTCATTCCATCCTACAATGAGCAGTTCTTC. It codes for CASRVIPSYNEQFF.

The V and J genes are TRBV11-2 and TRBJ2-3; 11 nucleotides agree with TRBD1. J was trimmed by 10 bases and V by 5 bases; bases with no gene match: 8. This CDR3 spans 14 amino acids. Germline V CDR1 and CDR2: SGHAT, FQNNGV. The chain's CDR3 is CASSRGQGAYPQYF. CDR3 DNA sequence: TGTGCCAGCAGCCGAGGACAGGGGGCATATCCGCAGTATTTT. Based on the CDR3 plus reference TRBV11-2 and TRBJ2-3, the full variable domain is EAGVAQSPRYKIIEKRQSVAFWCNPISGHATLYWYQQILGQGPKLLIQFQNNGVVDDSQLPKDRFSAERLKGVDSTLKIQPAKLEDSAVYLCASSRGQGAYPQYFGPGTRLTVL.

The chain combines TRBV28 with TRBJ1-2; D gene ambiguous. V shed 6 bases and J shed 7 bases, with 15 bases lying between them. In germline, CDR1 is MDHEN, CDR2 SYDVKM. This CDR3 has 13 amino acids. The CDR3 region is CASSPPLGPGYTF. CDR3 nucleotide sequence: TGTGCCAGCAGCCCACCCCTAGGGCCTGGCTACACCTTC.

The chain uses TRBV11-2 and TRBJ1-1; no firm D call. Germline assignment: CDR1 SGHAT and CDR2 FQNNGV. The CDR3 runs 15 residues. The ends were cut back, 2 bases at V and 4 bases at J, with 14 bases in the middle. The CDR3, as DNA: TGTGCCAGCAGCTTATATTTGCGGGTGGGCACTGAAGCTTTCTTT. Protein: CASSLYLRVGTEAFF.

This clone was counted once. The gene calls are TRBV30 and TRBJ2-5; TRBD1 agrees at 7 bases. The CDR3 sequence is 15 residues long. Germline trimming cut 4 bases from V and 2 bases from J; bases unmatched to any gene: 10. Germline CDR1 is GTSNPN and CDR2 is SVGIG (reference sequence). The CDR3 DNA follows: TGTGCCTGGACAAGGGGGCAGGGTGCACAAGAGACCCAGTACTTC. It is translated as CAWTRGQGAQETQYF.

The V and J genes are TRBV6-5 and TRBJ1-2, with D unclear. The germline V and J ends were trimmed by 6 bases and 3 bases, with 14 bases remaining between them. This CDR3 comprises 14 residues. Germline V gene sequence: CDR1 MNHEY, CDR2 SVGAGI. Here the CDR3 reads CASRAWWIDYGYTF. As DNA, the CDR3 is TGTGCCAGCAGGGCTTGGTGGATCGACTATGGCTACACCTTC.

In its sample, this clone was seen a few times. The chain combines TRBV29-1 with TRBJ1-2; D is uncertain. CDR3 length: 15 amino acids. Germline lookup yields CDR1 SQVTM and CDR2 ANQGSEA. Trimming stripped 1 base from V and 4 bases from J, with 16 bases between. Here the CDR3 DNA reads TGCAGCGTTGAAGGGAGAGGGAGAGGATTCTATGGCTACACCTTC. Protein product: CSVEGRGRGFYGYTF.

The V gene is TRBV5-4, the J gene TRBJ2-4; no firm D call. V was shortened by 7 bases and J by 5 bases, with 13 bases between the two germline ends. Germline V CDR1 and CDR2: SGHNT, YYREEE (reference sequence). The CDR3 spans 13 residues. The DNA for the CDR3 is TGTGCCAGCTTTAATAGGGAACAAAACATTCAGTACTTC. This encodes CASFNREQNIQYF. Combining the CDR3 with reference TRBV5-4 and TRBJ2-4 gives the whole variable domain ETGVTQSPTHLIKTRGQQVTLRCSSQSGHNTVSWYQQALGQGPQFIFQYYREEENGRGNFPPRFSGLQFPNYSSELNVNALELDDSALYLCASFNREQNIQYFGAGTRLSVL.

V is TRBV28 and J is TRBJ1-5, with D possibly being TRBD1 (6 bases). Germline CDR1 is MDHEN and CDR2 is SYDVKM. Between the trimmed V and J ends, which lost 0 bases and 2 bases, there was a span of 11 bases. The CDR3 sequence is 16 residues long. The CDR3 DNA sequence: TGTGCCAGCAGTTTATGGTCCAGGGGTCGCAATCAGCCCCAGCATTTT. Its translation: CASSLWSRGRNQPQHF.

This clone has just one count. The genes are TRBV18 and TRBJ1-3; maybe TRBD1 (6 bases). Germline-derived CDR1 and CDR2 are KGHSH and LQKENI. V shed 3 bases and J shed 0 bases, with 18 bases lying between them. The CDR3 spans 18 residues. The CDR3 DNA reads TGTGCCAGCTCACCGGTGGTCGGGGGCCAAAGCTCTGGAAACACCATATATTTT. Translated, it gives CASSPVVGGQSSGNTIYF.

The rearrangement joins TRBV5-1 to TRBJ2-3; the D is unclear. CDR1 and CDR2 (germline): SGHRS, YFSETQ. V lost 5 bases and J 6 bases, leaving 13 bases between the germline ends. The CDR3 runs to 13 residues. The CDR3 region has the DNA TGCGCCAGCAGTGAACCCCATTTCGATACGCAGTATTTT. Amino acid sequence: CASSEPHFDTQYF.

This CDR3 is CASSPQGVFRRGYTF. As DNA, the CDR3 is TGTGCCAGCAGCCCCCAGGGTGTCTTCCGGAGGGGCTACACCTTC. The chain combines TRBV7-9 with TRBJ1-2; the D gene is possibly TRBD1 (5 bases). The ends were cut back, 5 bases at V and 8 bases at J, with 21 bases in the middle. Germline V gene lookup returns CDR1 SEHNR and CDR2 FQNEAQ (reference sequence). The CDR3 is made up of 15 amino acids.

V is TRBV4-1 and J is TRBJ2-5; 8 bases line up with TRBD2. The germline gives CDR1 MGHRA, CDR2 YSYEKL. This CDR3 region has 15 residues. With V trimmed by 2 bases and J by 4 bases, 6 bases remained unmatched. DNA for the CDR3: TGCGCCAGCAGCCAAAACGGGGGGGCCAGAGAGACCCAGTACTTC. Protein sequence: CASSQNGGARETQYF.

This clone came up a few times. One end of the junction fails to match germline, which may point to a read error. This sequence joins TRBV5-6 and TRBJ2-1; TRBD1 or TRBD2 may be the D gene (5 bases each). The CDR3 consists of 12 residues. Germline V gives CDR1 SGHDT, CDR2 YYEEEE. For the CDR3, the DNA is TGTGCCAGCAGCTTGGACAGGCGGTTCGGGGTCTTC. Amino acid sequence: CASSLDRRFGVF.

The chain recombines TRBV7-3 with TRBJ1-1; possible D gene TRBD1, 6 bases. Germline V gives CDR1 SGHTA, CDR2 FQGTGA. This CDR3 is 13 amino acids long. V lost 4 bases, J lost 9 bases, and 15 bases lay in between. The CDR3 loop reads CASSSTRGGQAFF. The CDR3 DNA reads as TGTGCCAGCAGCTCGACGCGCGGGGGGCAAGCTTTCTTT.

The chain has TRBV2 and TRBJ2-7, with 10 bases that match TRBD1. From germline, CDR1 is SNHLY and CDR2 FYNNEI. The CDR3 sequence is 15 residues long. The V gene end was trimmed by 6 bases and the J gene end by 6 bases; junction bases not matched to a gene: 11. The CDR3 region has the DNA TGTGCCAGCAGGGAGCTCCCGGGACAGGGGTTCGAGCAGTACTTC. It is translated as CASRELPGQGFEQYF.

The chain uses TRBV7-2 and TRBJ1-2; perhaps TRBD1 as D (6 bases). The V gene lost 5 bases and the J gene lost 5 bases, with 9 bases spanning the gap. The CDR3 has 12 amino acids. Germline CDR1 reads SGHTA; CDR2 reads FQGNSA. The CDR3 coding sequence is TGTGCCAGCAGCCCACAGGGTTATGGCTACACCTTC. Translation gives CASSPQGYGYTF. Variable domain in full (rest from reference TRBV7-2 and TRBJ1-2): GAGVSQSPSNKVTEKGKDVELRCDPISGHTALYWYRQSLGQGLEFLIYFQGNSAPDKSGLPSDRFSAERTGGSVSTLTIQRTQQEDSAVYLCASSPQGYGYTFGSGTRLTVV.

This chain links TRBV5-1 with TRBJ1-2, with D unresolved. Germline values: CDR1 SGHRS, CDR2 YFSETQ. The CDR3 spans 15 residues. Deletions cut 1 base from V and 4 bases from J, with 14 bases between. CDR3 sequence reads: CASSLTPDGFYGYTF. The CDR3 nucleotides read TGCGCCAGCAGCTTGACCCCCGACGGGTTCTATGGCTACACCTTC.

This sequence joins TRBV6-5 and TRBJ1-4; D uncertain. With 0 bases removed from V and 0 bases from J, the gap between germline ends came to 8 bases. The CDR3 spans 16 residues. Germline V gives CDR1 MNHEY, CDR2 SVGAGI. The CDR3, as DNA: TGTGCCAGCAGTTACTCGTGGCTGGCAACTAATGAAAAACTGTTTTTT. Protein sequence: CASSYSWLATNEKLFF.

This clone was counted only a few times. An end of the junction does not agree with germline; a read error may underlie this. The gene calls are TRBV6-5 and TRBJ1-1; D is uncertain. Germline CDR1 and CDR2: MNHEY and SVGAGI. The CDR3 covers 15 residues. The CDR3 here is CASSYVGWVNAEAFF. The CDR3 bases are TGTGCCAGCAGTTACGTCGGGTGGGTGAACGCTGAAGCTTTCTTT.